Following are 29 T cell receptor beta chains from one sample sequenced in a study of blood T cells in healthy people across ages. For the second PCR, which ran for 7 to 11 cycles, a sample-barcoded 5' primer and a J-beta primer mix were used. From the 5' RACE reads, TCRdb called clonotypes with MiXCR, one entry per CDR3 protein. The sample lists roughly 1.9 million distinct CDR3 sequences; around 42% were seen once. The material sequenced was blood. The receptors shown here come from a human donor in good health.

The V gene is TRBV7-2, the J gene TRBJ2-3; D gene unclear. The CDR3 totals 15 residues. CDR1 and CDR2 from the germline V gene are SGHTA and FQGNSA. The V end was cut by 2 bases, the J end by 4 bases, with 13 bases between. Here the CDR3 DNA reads TGTGCCAGCAGCTTATTTCTGGAGTCAGCAGATACGCAGTATTTT. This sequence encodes CASSLFLESADTQYF.

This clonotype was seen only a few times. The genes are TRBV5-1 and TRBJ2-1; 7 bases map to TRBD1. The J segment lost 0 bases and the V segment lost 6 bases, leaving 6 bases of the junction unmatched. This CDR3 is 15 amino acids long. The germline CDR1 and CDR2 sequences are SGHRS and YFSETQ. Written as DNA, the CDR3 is TGCGCCAGCAACCCGGACAGGCCCTCCTACAATGAGCAGTTCTTC. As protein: CASNPDRPSYNEQFF.

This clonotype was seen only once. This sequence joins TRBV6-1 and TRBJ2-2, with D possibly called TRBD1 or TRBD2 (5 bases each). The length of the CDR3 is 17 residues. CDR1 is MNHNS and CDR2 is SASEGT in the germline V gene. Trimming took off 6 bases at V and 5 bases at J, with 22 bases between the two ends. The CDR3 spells CASSPWGMLLGTGELFF. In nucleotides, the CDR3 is TGTGCCAGCAGCCCTTGGGGGATGTTGTTGGGGACCGGGGAGCTGTTTTTT.

This CDR3 reads CSAGKNRRNEQFF. In nucleotides, the CDR3 is TGCAGTGCGGGGAAAAACCGCAGGAATGAGCAGTTCTTC. The rearrangement uses TRBV20-1 and TRBJ2-1; D is uncertain. Germline V CDR1 and CDR2: DFQATT, SNEGSKA (reference sequence). CDR3 length equals 13 residues. The V end was cut by 6 bases, the J end by 7 bases, with 16 bases between.

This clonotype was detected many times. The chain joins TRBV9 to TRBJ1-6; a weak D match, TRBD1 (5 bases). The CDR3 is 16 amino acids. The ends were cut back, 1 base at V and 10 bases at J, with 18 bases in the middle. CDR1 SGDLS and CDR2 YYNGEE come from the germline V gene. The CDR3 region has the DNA TGTGCCAGCAGCGTACGGGGCTTTGACAGTGGCTCACCCCTCCACTTT. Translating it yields CASSVRGFDSGSPLHF.

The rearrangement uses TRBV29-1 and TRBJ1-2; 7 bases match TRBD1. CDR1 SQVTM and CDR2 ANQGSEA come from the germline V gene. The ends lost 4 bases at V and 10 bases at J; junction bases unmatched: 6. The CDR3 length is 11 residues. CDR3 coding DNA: TGCAGCGTTGTCGGGCAGGGGGTCTACACCTTC. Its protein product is CSVVGQGVYTF.

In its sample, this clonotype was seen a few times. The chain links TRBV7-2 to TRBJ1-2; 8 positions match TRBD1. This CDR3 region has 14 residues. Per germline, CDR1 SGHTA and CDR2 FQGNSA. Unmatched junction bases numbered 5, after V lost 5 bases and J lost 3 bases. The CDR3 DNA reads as TGTGCCAGCAGCCTACTACAGGGGGACTATGGCTACACCTTC. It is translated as CASSLLQGDYGYTF.

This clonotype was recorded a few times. In DNA, the CDR3 is TGTGCCAGCAGTGAAGAGGAGGGAAGCTACACCTTC. Protein sequence: CASSEEEGSYTF. The chain is built from TRBV2 and TRBJ1-2; D unresolved. Germline V gene lookup returns CDR1 SNHLY and CDR2 FYNNEI. The CDR3 has 12 amino acids. The V end was cut by 1 base, the J end by 9 bases, with 9 bases between.

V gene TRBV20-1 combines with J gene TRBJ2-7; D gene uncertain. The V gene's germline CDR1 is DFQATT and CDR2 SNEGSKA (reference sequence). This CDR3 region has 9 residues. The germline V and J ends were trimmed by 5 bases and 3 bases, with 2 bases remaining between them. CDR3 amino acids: CSARYEQYF. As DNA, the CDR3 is TGCAGTGCTCGCTACGAGCAGTACTTC.

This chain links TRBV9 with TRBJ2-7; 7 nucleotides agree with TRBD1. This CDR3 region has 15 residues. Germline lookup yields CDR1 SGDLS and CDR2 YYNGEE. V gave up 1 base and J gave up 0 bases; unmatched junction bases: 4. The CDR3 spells CASSVTGQASYEQYF. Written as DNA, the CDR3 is TGTGCCAGCAGCGTAACAGGACAGGCCTCCTACGAGCAGTACTTC.

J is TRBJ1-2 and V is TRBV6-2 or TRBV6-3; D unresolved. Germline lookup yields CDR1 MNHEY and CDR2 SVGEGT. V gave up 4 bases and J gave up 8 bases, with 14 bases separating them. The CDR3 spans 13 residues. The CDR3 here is CASSLLGRDGYTF. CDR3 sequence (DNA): TGTGCCAGCAGTTTGCTGGGAAGAGACGGCTACACCTTC.

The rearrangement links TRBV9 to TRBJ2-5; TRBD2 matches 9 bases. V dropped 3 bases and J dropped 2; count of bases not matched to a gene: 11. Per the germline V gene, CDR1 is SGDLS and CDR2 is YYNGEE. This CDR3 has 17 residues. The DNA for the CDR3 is TGTGCCAGCAGCGCGTCACCGGGACTAGCTGGGCAAGAGACCCAGTACTTC. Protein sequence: CASSASPGLAGQETQYF. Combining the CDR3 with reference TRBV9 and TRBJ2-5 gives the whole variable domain DSGVTQTPKHLITATGQRVTLRCSPRSGDLSVYWYQQSLDQGLQFLIQYYNGEERAKGNILERFSAQQFPDLHSELNLSSLELGDSALYFCASSASPGLAGQETQYFGPGTRLLVL.

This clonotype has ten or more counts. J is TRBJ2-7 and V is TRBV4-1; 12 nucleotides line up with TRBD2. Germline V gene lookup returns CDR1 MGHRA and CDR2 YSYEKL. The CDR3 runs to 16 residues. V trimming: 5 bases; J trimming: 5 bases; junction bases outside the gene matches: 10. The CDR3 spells CASSSGTSGPFDEQYF. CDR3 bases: TGCGCCAGCAGCTCTGGGACTAGCGGGCCCTTTGACGAGCAGTACTTC.

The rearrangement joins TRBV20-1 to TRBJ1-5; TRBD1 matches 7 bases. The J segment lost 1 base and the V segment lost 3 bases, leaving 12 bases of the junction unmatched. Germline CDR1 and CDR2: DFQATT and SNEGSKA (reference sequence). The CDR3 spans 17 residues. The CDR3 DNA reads TGCAGTGCTAGCGTTCTGAGCGGACAGGCCAGCAATCAGCCCCAGCATTTT. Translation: CSASVLSGQASNQPQHF.

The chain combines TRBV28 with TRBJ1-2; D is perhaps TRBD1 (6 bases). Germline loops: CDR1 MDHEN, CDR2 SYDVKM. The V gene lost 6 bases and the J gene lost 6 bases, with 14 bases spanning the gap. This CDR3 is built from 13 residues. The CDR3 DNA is TGTGCCAGCAGGGTCAGGGGTAGTGATGGCTACACCTTC. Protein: CASRVRGSDGYTF.

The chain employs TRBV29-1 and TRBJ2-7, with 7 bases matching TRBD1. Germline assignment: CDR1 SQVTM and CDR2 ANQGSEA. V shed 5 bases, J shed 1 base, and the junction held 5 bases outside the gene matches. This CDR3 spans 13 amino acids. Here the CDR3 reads CSVKTGLSYEQYF. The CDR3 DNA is TGCAGCGTTAAGACAGGGCTGTCCTACGAGCAGTACTTC.

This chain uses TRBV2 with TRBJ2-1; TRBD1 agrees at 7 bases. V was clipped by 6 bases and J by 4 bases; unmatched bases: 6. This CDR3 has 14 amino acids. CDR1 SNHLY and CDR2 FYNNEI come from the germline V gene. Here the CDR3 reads CASRLMTGYNEQFF. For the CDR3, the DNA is TGTGCCAGCAGACTTATGACAGGGTACAATGAGCAGTTCTTC.

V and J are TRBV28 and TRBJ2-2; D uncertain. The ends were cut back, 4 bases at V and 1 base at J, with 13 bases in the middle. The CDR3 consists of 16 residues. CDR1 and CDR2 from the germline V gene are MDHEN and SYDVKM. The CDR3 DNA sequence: TGTGCCAGCAGTTCGTTGGGCTTCCAGAACACCGGGGAGCTGTTTTTT. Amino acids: CASSSLGFQNTGELFF.

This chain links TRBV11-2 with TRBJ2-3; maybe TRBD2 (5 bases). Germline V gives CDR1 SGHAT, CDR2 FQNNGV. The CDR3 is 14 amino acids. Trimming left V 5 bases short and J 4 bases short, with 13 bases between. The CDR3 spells CASSPTSIADTQYF. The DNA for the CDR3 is TGTGCCAGCAGCCCCACTAGTATCGCAGATACGCAGTATTTT.

This CDR3 is CASSSRWSSEAFF. CDR3 nucleotide sequence: TGTGCCAGCAGCTCCCGTTGGAGCTCTGAAGCTTTCTTT. This chain links TRBV9 with TRBJ1-1; D unresolved. CDR3 length: 13 residues. V shed 4 bases and J shed 6 bases, with 13 bases lying between them. CDR1 is SGDLS and CDR2 is YYNGEE in the germline V gene.

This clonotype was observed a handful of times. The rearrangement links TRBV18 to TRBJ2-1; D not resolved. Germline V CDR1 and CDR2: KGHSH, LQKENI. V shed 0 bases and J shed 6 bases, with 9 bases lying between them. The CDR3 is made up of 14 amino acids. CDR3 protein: CASSPPSDRNEQFF. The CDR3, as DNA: TGTGCCAGCTCACCACCCAGTGATCGCAATGAGCAGTTCTTC.

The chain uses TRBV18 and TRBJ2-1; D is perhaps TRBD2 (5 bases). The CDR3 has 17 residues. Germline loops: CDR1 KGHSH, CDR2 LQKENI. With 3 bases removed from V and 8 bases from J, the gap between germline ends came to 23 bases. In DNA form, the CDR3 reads TGTGCCAGCTCACCTGTGGGCGACACGCTCTCGAGGGATGAGCAGTTCTTC. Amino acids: CASSPVGDTLSRDEQFF. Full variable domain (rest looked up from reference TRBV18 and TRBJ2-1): NAGVMQNPRHLVRRRGQEARLRCSPMKGHSHVYWYRQLPEEGLKFMVYLQKENIIDESGMPKERFSAEFPKEGPSILRIQQVVRGDSAAYFCASSPVGDTLSRDEQFFGPGTRLTVL.

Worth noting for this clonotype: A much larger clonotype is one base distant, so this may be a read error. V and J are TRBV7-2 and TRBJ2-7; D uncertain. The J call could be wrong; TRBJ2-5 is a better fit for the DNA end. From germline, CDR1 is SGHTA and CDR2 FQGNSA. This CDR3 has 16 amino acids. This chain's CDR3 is CASNLQVSNGRETQYF. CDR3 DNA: TGTGCCAGCAACTTGCAGGTGTCGAATGGGCGGGAGACCCAGTACTTC.

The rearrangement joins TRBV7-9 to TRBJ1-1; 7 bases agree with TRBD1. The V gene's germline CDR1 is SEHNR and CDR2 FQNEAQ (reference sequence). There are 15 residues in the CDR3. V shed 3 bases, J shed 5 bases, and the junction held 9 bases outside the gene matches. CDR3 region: CASSFDRARFTEAFF. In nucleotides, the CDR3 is TGTGCCAGCAGCTTCGACAGGGCCCGGTTTACTGAAGCTTTCTTT. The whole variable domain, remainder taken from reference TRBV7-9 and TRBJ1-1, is DTGVSQNPRHKITKRGQNVTFRCDPISEHNRLYWYRQTLGQGPEFLTYFQNEAQLEKSRLLSDRFSAERPKGSFSTLEIQRTEQGDSAMYLCASSFDRARFTEAFFGQGTRLTVV.

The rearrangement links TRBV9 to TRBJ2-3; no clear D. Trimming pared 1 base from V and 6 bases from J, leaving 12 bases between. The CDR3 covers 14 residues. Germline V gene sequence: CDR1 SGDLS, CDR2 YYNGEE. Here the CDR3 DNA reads TGTGCCAGCAGCGTACCCCTGGGCTCGGATACGCAGTATTTT. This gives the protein CASSVPLGSDTQYF.

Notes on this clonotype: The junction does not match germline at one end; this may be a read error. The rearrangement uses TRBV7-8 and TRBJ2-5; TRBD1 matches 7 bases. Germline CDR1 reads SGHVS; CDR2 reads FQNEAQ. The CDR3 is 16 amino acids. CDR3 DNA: TGTGTCAGCAGCATCGGGACAGAGATGTACCAAGAGACCCAGTACTTC. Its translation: CVSSIGTEMYQETQYF.

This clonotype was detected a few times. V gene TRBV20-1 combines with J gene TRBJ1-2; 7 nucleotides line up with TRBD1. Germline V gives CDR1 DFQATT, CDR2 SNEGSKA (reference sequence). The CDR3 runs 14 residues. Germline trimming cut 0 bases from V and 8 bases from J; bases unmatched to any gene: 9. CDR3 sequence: CSARDLWTGGGYTF. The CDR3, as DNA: TGCAGTGCTAGAGATCTGTGGACAGGCGGGGGCTACACCTTC.

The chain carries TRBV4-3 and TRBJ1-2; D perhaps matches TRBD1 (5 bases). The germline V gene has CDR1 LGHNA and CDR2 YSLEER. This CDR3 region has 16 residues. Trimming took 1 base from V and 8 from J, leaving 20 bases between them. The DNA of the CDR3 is TGCGCCAGCAGCCAAGCTTTGGTCGTGGAGGGGATGGGCTACACCTTC. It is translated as CASSQALVVEGMGYTF.

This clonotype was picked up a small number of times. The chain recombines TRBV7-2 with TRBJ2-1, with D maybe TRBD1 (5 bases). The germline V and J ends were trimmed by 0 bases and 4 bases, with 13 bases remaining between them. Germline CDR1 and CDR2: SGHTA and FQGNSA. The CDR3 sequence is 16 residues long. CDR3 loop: CASSLAPQGRYNEQFF. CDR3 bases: TGTGCCAGCAGCTTAGCCCCGCAGGGTCGGTACAATGAGCAGTTCTTC. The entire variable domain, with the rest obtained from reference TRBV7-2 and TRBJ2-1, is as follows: GAGVSQSPSNKVTEKGKDVELRCDPISGHTALYWYRQSLGQGLEFLIYFQGNSAPDKSGLPSDRFSAERTGGSVSTLTIQRTQQEDSAVYLCASSLAPQGRYNEQFFGPGTRLTVL.